These 18 T cell receptor beta chains were all obtained from the same sample, sequenced in a study of T-cell reconstitution after alpha-beta-depleted transplantation in children. Using unique molecular identifiers, the investigators prepared the TCRbeta library. From the PCR reads, TCRdb called clonotypes with MiXCR, one entry per CDR3 protein. The sample contains 450,000 to 500,000 distinct CDR3 sequences, roughly an eighth of which appear only once. The starting material was PBMCs from the stem cell graft donor, obtained from the stem cell graft. Receptors were obtained from a human donor who donated a stem cell graft to a child with combined immunodeficiency.

The rearrangement links TRBV2 to TRBJ2-3, with unresolved D. The CDR3 is 14 residues long. Between the trimmed V and J ends, which lost 7 bases and 0 bases, there was a span of 11 bases. CDR1 and CDR2 (germline): SNHLY, FYNNEI. CDR3 DNA: TGTGCCAGCACCGCCGACCGAAGCACAGATACGCAGTATTTT. Translation: CASTADRSTDTQYF.

This clonotype was found many times. The V call is TRBV29-1, the J call TRBJ2-1; D remains unclear. Trimming took off 6 bases at V and 4 bases at J, with 7 bases between the two ends. In germline, CDR1 is SQVTM, CDR2 ANQGSEA. CDR3 size: 11 residues. The CDR3 nucleotides read TGCAGCGTCAGCTTTTACAATGAGCAGTTCTTC. Translating gives CSVSFYNEQFF.

In this sample, this clonotype turned up a few times. This chain uses TRBV6-1 with TRBJ2-5, with 7 bases fitting TRBD1. Germline V gene lookup returns CDR1 MNHNS and CDR2 SASEGT. The V segment lost 5 bases and the J segment 6 bases; nucleotides outside the gene matches: 12. The CDR3 loop spans 15 amino acids. Here the CDR3 DNA reads TGTGCCAGCAGTACCCACACAGGGGTAGGAAAGACCCAGTACTTC. It is translated as CASSTHTGVGKTQYF.

This clonotype was counted many times. The chain couples TRBV4-2 to TRBJ2-3, with a weak D call TRBD1 (5 bases). The CDR3 contains 14 residues. With 3 bases removed from V and 4 bases from J, the gap between germline ends came to 11 bases. CDR1 LGHNA and CDR2 YNFKEQ come from the germline V gene. CDR3 sequence: CASSQTDSSDTQYF. In DNA, the CDR3 is TGTGCCAGCAGCCAGACAGACTCCTCAGATACGCAGTATTTT.

This clonotype was recorded many times. This rearrangement joins TRBV12-3 or TRBV12-4 to TRBJ2-2, with 11 positions matching TRBD2. V trimming: 3 bases; J trimming: 7 bases; junction bases outside the gene matches: 7. This CDR3 spans 16 amino acids. The CDR3, as DNA: TGTGCCAGCAGTTTTGTAGCGGGAGGGCCCGTCGGGGAGCTGTTTTTT. Its translation: CASSFVAGGPVGELFF.

The rearrangement links TRBV6-1 to TRBJ2-7, with TRBD2 matching 7 bases. CDR1 is MNHNS, CDR2 SASEGT, per germline. The CDR3 consists of 13 residues. The V gene end was trimmed by 5 bases and the J gene end by 6 bases; junction bases not matched to a gene: 7. CDR3 region: CASSPGGRLEQYF. In DNA, the CDR3 is TGTGCCAGCAGTCCGGGGGGACGCCTCGAGCAGTACTTC.

The V call is TRBV3-1, the J call TRBJ2-3; 7 nucleotides match TRBD2. With V trimmed by 1 base and J by 2 bases, 12 bases remained unmatched. This CDR3 is 18 amino acids long. CDR1 and CDR2 from the germline V gene are LGHDT and YNNKEL (reference sequence). The CDR3 nucleotides are TGTGCCAGCAGCCAAGTCGAGTTGGAGGGGAGGGACACAGATACGCAGTATTTT. Translating gives CASSQVELEGRDTDTQYF.

The rearrangement links TRBV6-2 or TRBV6-3 to TRBJ2-7; D unclear. The length of the CDR3 is 11 residues. CDR1 MNHEY and CDR2 SVGEGT come from the germline V gene. The V end was cut by 6 bases, the J end by 5 bases, with 8 bases between. The CDR3 sequence is CASSYYDEQYF. The CDR3 region has the DNA TGTGCCAGCAGCTATTACGACGAGCAGTACTTC.

This clonotype appeared many times. The rearrangement joins TRBV6-5 to TRBJ2-1; D may be TRBD2 (6 bases). The CDR3 sequence is 15 residues long. Looked up from germline, CDR1 is MNHEY and CDR2 is SVGAGI. With 4 bases removed from V and 2 bases from J, the gap between germline ends came to 12 bases. The CDR3 DNA reads as TGTGCCAGCAGTTTAGCCCGGGGGACCTACAATGAGCAGTTCTTC. Protein sequence: CASSLARGTYNEQFF.

The chain recombines TRBV30 with TRBJ1-5; no definite D call. This CDR3 has 14 amino acids. V was clipped by 1 base and J by 0 bases, with 7 bases between them. Looked up from germline, CDR1 is GTSNPN and CDR2 is SVGIG (reference sequence). As DNA, the CDR3 is TGTGCCTGGAGTGCAATCCATAGCAATCAGCCCCAGCATTTT. Translation: CAWSAIHSNQPQHF. The full variable domain, with the rest looked up from reference TRBV30 and TRBJ1-5, is SQTIHQWPATLVQPVGSPLSLECTVEGTSNPNLYWYRQAAGRGLQLLFYSVGIGQISSEVPQNLSASRPQDRQFILSSKKLLLSDSGFYLCAWSAIHSNQPQHFGDGTRLSIL.

This clonotype was found a few times. The chain couples TRBV5-1 to TRBJ2-7; 10 nucleotides align to TRBD1. Germline loops: CDR1 SGHRS, CDR2 YFSETQ. The junction had 9 bases not matched to a gene; V was cut back by 4 bases and J by 5 bases. This CDR3 is 15 amino acids long. CDR3 sequence (DNA): TGCGCCAGCAGCACTCCAGGACAGGGGGGTCACGAGCAGTACTTC. Translation: CASSTPGQGGHEQYF. The full variable domain, its missing parts supplied by reference TRBV5-1 and TRBJ2-7, is KAGVTQTPRYLIKTRGQQVTLSCSPISGHRSVSWYQQTPGQGLQFLFEYFSETQRNKGNFPGRFSGRQFSNSRSEMNVSTLELGDSALYLCASSTPGQGGHEQYFGPGTRLTVT.

The table lists this clonotype with many counts. The rearrangement uses TRBV6-2 or TRBV6-3 and TRBJ2-7, with D possibly matching TRBD2 (6 bases). The CDR3 runs to 14 residues. CDR1 and CDR2 (germline): MNHEY, SVGEGT. Between the trimmed V and J ends, which lost 0 bases and 6 bases, there was a span of 12 bases. Here the CDR3 reads CASSYSRDLGEQYF. CDR3 bases: TGTGCCAGCAGTTACTCGAGGGACTTGGGCGAGCAGTACTTC.

The chain has TRBV5-1 and TRBJ2-1; TRBD1 matches 8 bases. This CDR3 region has 15 residues. CDR1 is SGHRS and CDR2 is YFSETQ in the germline V gene. Losses at the gene ends were 3 bases for V and 3 bases for J; bases not matched to a gene: 5. The DNA for the CDR3 is TGCGCCAGCAGCTCTACGACAGGGGTCTACAATGAGCAGTTCTTC. Amino acid sequence: CASSSTTGVYNEQFF.

This clonotype was seen more than once but under ten times. The chain couples TRBV4-1 to TRBJ1-4; D call uncertain. This CDR3 is built from 20 residues. CDR1 is MGHRA, CDR2 YSYEKL, per germline. V was pared by 0 bases and J by 0 bases, with 20 bases between. CDR3 coding DNA: TGCGCCAGCAGCCAAGAGCTCTTGAAGGTTAATCGGGCAACTAATGAAAAACTGTTTTTT. Translating gives CASSQELLKVNRATNEKLFF.

CDR3 nucleotide sequence: TGTGCCAGCAGCCGTTCTACCAGGGACACTGAAGCTTTCTTT. It codes for CASSRSTRDTEAFF. The J gene is TRBJ1-1, the V gene TRBV3-1; D is perhaps TRBD1 (5 bases). Looked up from germline, CDR1 is LGHDT and CDR2 is YNNKEL (reference sequence). With 4 bases removed from V and 3 bases from J, the gap between germline ends came to 12 bases. The CDR3 loop spans 14 amino acids.

The genes are TRBV9 and TRBJ2-1; TRBD1 aligns across 9 bases. The CDR3 length is 13 residues. The trim removed 6 bases at V and 7 bases at J, leaving 5 bases unmatched. In germline, CDR1 is SGDLS, CDR2 YYNGEE. CDR3 residues: CASNRGPRNEQFF. The CDR3 DNA follows: TGTGCCAGCAACAGGGGGCCGAGGAATGAGCAGTTCTTC.

This clonotype was counted only a few times. The V and J genes are TRBV12-3 or TRBV12-4 and TRBJ2-1; 15 nucleotides align to TRBD2. The CDR3 is made up of 21 amino acids. J gave up 1 base and V 0 bases, and 10 bases lay outside the gene matches. In DNA form, the CDR3 reads TGTGCCAGCAGTTTAGCCCCCCCGGGACTAGCGGGAGGAAGGTCCTACAATGAGCAGTTCTTC. Translation: CASSLAPPGLAGGRSYNEQFF.

The chain carries TRBV7-8 and TRBJ2-2; D is perhaps TRBD1 or TRBD2 (6 bases each). Germline lookup yields CDR1 SGHVS and CDR2 FQNEAQ. The V and J ends lost 0 bases and 7 bases respectively, with 9 bases between them. The length of the CDR3 is 14 residues. The CDR3 protein is CASSLAGGLGELFF. In DNA, the CDR3 is TGTGCCAGCAGCTTAGCGGGGGGCCTCGGGGAGCTGTTTTTT.